One T cell receptor beta chain is described in this entry. The data belong to a study of shared clonotypes between healthy human individuals. Per sorted-subset replicate PCR, input was roughly 220 ng DNA, representing roughly 29,000 T cell genomes. Generated by immunoSEQ multiplex PCR, the TCRdb table keeps only in-frame clones and is missing some. The sample records approximately 400,000 clones, about 96% being singletons. V was clipped by 8 bases and J by 3 bases, with 14 bases between them. This CDR3 is built from 13 residues. Germline CDR1 reads MNHNY; CDR2 reads SVGAGI (reference sequence). The receptor's source is a man aged 30-40 years in good health. The chain has TRBV6-6 and TRBJ2-7, with D perhaps assigned TRBD1 or TRBD2 (5 bases each). The sample was memory CD8+ T cells sorted from blood. Subset in this sample: CD45RO+ cells pooled with CCR7-negative TemRA cells. The CDR3: CASGSGPNYEQYF. The CDR3 nucleotides read TGTGCCAGCGGGTCGGGGCCGAACTACGAGCAGTACTTC.